These T cell receptor beta chains were read from a single sample in a study of blood T cell repertoires in COVID-19. Assay used: immunoSEQ multiplex PCR; TCRdb lists only in-frame clones, some missing. The repertoire holds 220,000 or so clones, with 70% to 90% as singletons. Sample: peripheral blood. The receptors derive from a woman aged 45 to 65 with COVID-19, enrolled during active disease. The CDR3 runs from the conserved cysteine through the conserved F or W. The D gene is left open where the match is weak. Some rows mark clone size as missing; the rest say once, few, many or name a class of expanded clone.

>-|few|TRBV10-2|TRBJ1-5
CASSMTDSSNQPQHF
TGCGCCAGCAGTATGACTGACAGTAGCAATCAGCCCCAGCATTTT
>-|-|TRBV6-2/TRBV6-3|TRBJ1-1
CASSYAAQGNTEAFF
TGTGCCAGCAGTTATGCGGCGCAGGGCAACACTGAAGCTTTCTTT
>-|-|TRBV6-5|TRBJ2-3
CASSYAGDTQYF
TGTGCCAGCAGTTACGCGGGAGATACGCAGTATTTT
>-|-|TRBV29-1|TRBJ2-2
CSVEGNSIGELFF
TGCAGCGTTGAAGGCAACTCAATCGGGGAGCTGTTTTTT
>-|-|TRBV6-6|TRBJ2-1
CASSYPGANEQFF
TGTGCCAGCAGTTACCCAGGGGCGAATGAGCAGTTCTTC
>-|-|TRBV2|TRBJ2-3
CASSEPGDLSTDTQYF
TGTGCCAGCAGTGAACCAGGGGACCTTAGCACAGATACGCAGTATTTT
>TRBD1|-|TRBV7-2|TRBJ1-1
CASSLTGARSRVAEAFF
TGTGCCAGCAGCTTGACAGGGGCTCGGTCTAGGGTCGCTGAAGCTTTCTTT
>TRBD2|-|TRBV27|TRBJ2-5
CASSLGTSGGAPETQYF
TGTGCCAGCAGTTTAGGGACTAGCGGGGGGGCCCCGGAGACCCAGTACTTC
>-|-|TRBV11-2|TRBJ2-1
CASSLRWGRVNEQFF
TGTGCCAGCAGCTTAAGGTGGGGCAGGGTTAATGAGCAGTTCTTC
>-|-|TRBV19|TRBJ1-3
CASSIAGQIGNTIYF
TGTGCCAGTAGTATCGCCGGACAGATTGGAAACACCATATATTTT
>TRBD1|once|TRBV27|TRBJ2-7
CASSLSGQGNEQYF
TGTGCCAGCAGTTTATCGGGACAGGGGAACGAGCAGTACTTC
>TRBD1|-|TRBV9|TRBJ2-2
CASSVTEGQGTSGELFF
TGTGCCAGCAGCGTAACCGAAGGACAGGGAACCTCCGGGGAGCTGTTTTTT
>-|few|TRBV14|TRBJ2-2
CASSQDLGALLNTGELFF
TGTGCCAGCAGCCAAGATCTGGGGGCTTTACTGAACACCGGGGAGCTGTTTTTT
>TRBD1|-|TRBV9|TRBJ1-3
CASSPSPHRGPGNTIYF
TGTGCCAGCAGCCCTAGCCCACACAGGGGACCAGGAAACACCATATATTTT
>-|-|TRBV6-6|TRBJ1-6
CASSYSRTDSPLHF
TGTGCCAGCAGTTACTCCCGGACTGATTCACCCCTCCACTTT
>-|-|TRBV5-5|TRBJ1-4
CASSLRTGATNEKLFF
TGTGCCAGCAGCTTACGGACGGGAGCAACTAATGAAAAACTGTTTTTT
>TRBD1|-|TRBV7-2|TRBJ1-5
CASSLGDSRNRGQPQHF
TGTGCCAGCAGCTTAGGGGACAGCCGAAACAGGGGTCAGCCCCAGCATTTT
>TRBD1|-|TRBV5-4|TRBJ1-2
CAISGTGYAGNYGYTF
TGTGCCATCTCCGGGACAGGTTATGCAGGGAACTATGGCTACACCTTC
>-|-|TRBV10-2|TRBJ1-4
CASAWTATNEKLFF
TGCGCCAGCGCATGGACAGCAACTAATGAAAAACTGTTTTTT
>-|-|TRBV11-2|TRBJ2-5
CASSLAMGPQETQYF
TGTGCCAGCAGCTTGGCGATGGGGCCCCAAGAGACCCAGTACTTC
>-|-|TRBV24-1|TRBJ1-1
CATSDSSEAFF
TGTGCCACCAGTGATTCCTCTGAAGCTTTCTTT
>-|-|TRBV19|TRBJ1-3
CASSDRPSGNTIYF
TGTGCCAGTAGTGACAGACCCTCTGGAAACACCATATATTTT
>-|-|TRBV23-1|TRBJ1-1
CASSQTTGRFEAFF
TGCGCCAGCAGTCAAACGACAGGTAGATTTGAAGCTTTCTTT
>-|-|TRBV5-4|TRBJ1-4
CASSLGGQGGNEKLFF
TGTGCCAGCAGCTTGGGGGGCCAGGGAGGGAATGAAAAACTGTTTTTT
>-|-|TRBV28|TRBJ2-7
CASSFETNNEQYF
TGTGCCAGCAGTTTTGAGACTAACAACGAGCAGTACTTC
>TRBD1|-|TRBV14|TRBJ1-1
CASSRQGWNTEAFF
TGTGCCAGCAGCCGACAGGGATGGAACACTGAAGCTTTCTTT
>TRBD1|-|TRBV27|TRBJ1-1
CASSSWGGTGGVTEAFF
TGTGCCAGCAGTTCCTGGGGGGGGACAGGGGGCGTCACTGAAGCTTTCTTT
>-|-|TRBV5-8|TRBJ1-4
CASSATGSTNEKLFF
TGTGCCAGCAGCGCTACAGGCTCAACTAATGAAAAACTGTTTTTT
>-|-|TRBV11-2|TRBJ2-5
CASSRQETQYF
TGTGCCAGCAGCCGTCAAGAGACCCAGTACTTC
>-|-|TRBV4-1|TRBJ1-6
CASSQGQYSPLHF
TGCGCCAGCAGCCAGGGGCAATACTCACCCCTCCACTTT
>TRBD1|few|TRBV28|TRBJ2-7
CAIADRGPSYEQYF
TGTGCCATCGCTGACAGGGGCCCTTCCTACGAGCAGTACTTC
>TRBD1|once|TRBV28|TRBJ1-1
CASRFRGTGGRTTEAFF
TGTGCCAGCAGATTTCGGGGGACAGGGGGCAGGACCACTGAAGCTTTCTTT
>TRBD1|-|TRBV9|TRBJ1-2
CASSKGGQGARNYGYTF
TGTGCCAGCAGCAAAGGGGGACAGGGGGCAAGAAACTATGGCTACACCTTC
>TRBD2|-|TRBV30|TRBJ2-5
CASKTSGGGGETQYF
TGTGCCTCTAAGACTAGCGGGGGGGGAGGAGAGACCCAGTACTTC
>-|-|TRBV15|TRBJ1-2
CATSRERAGDYGYTF
TGTGCCACCAGCAGAGAGAGGGCAGGGGATTATGGCTACACCTTC
>TRBD1|-|TRBV27|TRBJ1-4
CASREGASNEKLFF
TGTGCCAGCCGGGAGGGGGCATCAAATGAAAAACTGTTTTTT
>-|-|TRBV6-1|TRBJ2-7
CASSEGRDRFSYEQYF
TGTGCCAGCAGTGAAGGAAGAGACAGGTTCTCCTACGAGCAGTACTTC
>-|-|TRBV2|TRBJ1-1
CASTGTEAFF
TGTGCCAGCACCGGCACTGAAGCTTTCTTT